This T cell receptor (beta chain) was captured by sequencing in a study of patients and donors after allogeneic stem cell transplantation. TCRdb independently ran MiXCR on the RT-PCR reads; one entry per CDR3 protein. The table includes 400,000 to 500,000 distinct CDR3 sequences, more than 15% detected once. CDR3 length: 14 residues. After removal of 5 bases from V and 7 bases from J, the junction contained 7 bases not matched to a gene. CDR1 MDHEN and CDR2 SYDVKM come from the germline V gene. This clonotype was detected only a few times. The clonotype originates from a human donor who was either an allogeneic HSCT recipient or a stem cell or donor lymphocyte infusion donor (not recorded which). It is not recorded whose cells these are; they may come from a transplant donor. The specimen was blood, either unsorted or a sorted T cell fraction (not recorded which). The rearrangement uses TRBV28 and TRBJ2-7; 11 positions match TRBD2. Here the CDR3 reads CASSQLAGAGEQYF. The CDR3, as DNA: TGTGCCAGCAGTCAACTAGCGGGAGCGGGGGAGCAGTACTTC.